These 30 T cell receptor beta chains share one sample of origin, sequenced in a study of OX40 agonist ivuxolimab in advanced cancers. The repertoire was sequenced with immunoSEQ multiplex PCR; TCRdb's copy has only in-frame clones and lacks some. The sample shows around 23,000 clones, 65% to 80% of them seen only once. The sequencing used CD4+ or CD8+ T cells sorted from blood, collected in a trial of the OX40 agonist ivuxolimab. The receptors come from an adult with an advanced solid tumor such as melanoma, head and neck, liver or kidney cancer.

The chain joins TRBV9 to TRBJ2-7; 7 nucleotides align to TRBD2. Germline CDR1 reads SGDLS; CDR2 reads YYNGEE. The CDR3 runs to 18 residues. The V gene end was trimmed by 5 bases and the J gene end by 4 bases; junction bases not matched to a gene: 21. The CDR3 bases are TGTGCCAGCAGTGCTCGGCTCGGGGGAGGGGATAGTTTGTACGAGCAGTACTTC. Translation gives CASSARLGGGDSLYEQYF.

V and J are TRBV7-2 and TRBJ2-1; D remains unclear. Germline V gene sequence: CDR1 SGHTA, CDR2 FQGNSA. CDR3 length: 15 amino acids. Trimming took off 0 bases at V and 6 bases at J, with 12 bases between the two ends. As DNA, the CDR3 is TGTGCCAGCAGCTTAGCGTTGGGTCCGGGCAATGAGCAGTTCTTC. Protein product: CASSLALGPGNEQFF.

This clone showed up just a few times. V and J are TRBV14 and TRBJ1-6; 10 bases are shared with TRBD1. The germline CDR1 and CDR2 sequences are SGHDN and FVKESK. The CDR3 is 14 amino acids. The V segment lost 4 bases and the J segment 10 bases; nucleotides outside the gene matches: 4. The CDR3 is CASSPMTGGSPLHF. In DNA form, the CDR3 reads TGTGCCAGCAGCCCGATGACAGGGGGCTCACCCCTCCACTTT.

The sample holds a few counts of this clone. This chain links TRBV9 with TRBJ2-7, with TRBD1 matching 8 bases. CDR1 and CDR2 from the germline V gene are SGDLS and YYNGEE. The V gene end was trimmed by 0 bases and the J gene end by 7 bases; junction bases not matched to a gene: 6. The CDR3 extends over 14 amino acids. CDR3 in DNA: TGTGCCAGCAGCGTAGGACAGGGGTTGGGTGAGCAGTACTTC. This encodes CASSVGQGLGEQYF.

CDR3 amino acids: CASSLNGRGSTDTQYF. CDR3 sequence (DNA): TGCGCCAGCAGCTTGAACGGGAGAGGATCTACAGATACGCAGTATTTT. The chain carries TRBV5-1 and TRBJ2-3, with D perhaps matching TRBD2 (6 bases). The germline V gene has CDR1 SGHRS and CDR2 YFSETQ. This CDR3 has 16 residues. V was clipped by 1 base and J by 3 bases, with 15 bases between them.

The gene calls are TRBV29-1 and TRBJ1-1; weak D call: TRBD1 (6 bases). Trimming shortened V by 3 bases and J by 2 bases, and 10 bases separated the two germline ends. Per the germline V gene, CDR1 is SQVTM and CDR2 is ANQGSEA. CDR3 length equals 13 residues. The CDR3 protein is CSVEIGGNTEAFF. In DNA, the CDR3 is TGCAGCGTTGAGATCGGGGGCAACACTGAAGCTTTCTTT.

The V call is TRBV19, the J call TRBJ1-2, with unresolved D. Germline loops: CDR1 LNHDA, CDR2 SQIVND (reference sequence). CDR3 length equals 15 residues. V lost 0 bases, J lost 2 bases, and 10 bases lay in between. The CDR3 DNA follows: TGTGCCAGTAGTATAGATCGGTCAGCAAACTATGGCTACACCTTC. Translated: CASSIDRSANYGYTF.

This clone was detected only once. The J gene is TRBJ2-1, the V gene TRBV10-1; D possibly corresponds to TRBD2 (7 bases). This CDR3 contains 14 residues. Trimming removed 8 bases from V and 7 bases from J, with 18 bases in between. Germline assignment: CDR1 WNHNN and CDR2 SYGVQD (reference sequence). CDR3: CASGGAGTRNEQFF. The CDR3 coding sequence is TGCGCCAGCGGGGGGGCCGGGACGAGGAATGAGCAGTTCTTC.

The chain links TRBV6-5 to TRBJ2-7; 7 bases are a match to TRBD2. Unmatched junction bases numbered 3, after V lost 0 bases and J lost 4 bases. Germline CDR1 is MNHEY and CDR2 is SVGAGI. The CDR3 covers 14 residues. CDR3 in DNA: TGTGCCAGCAGTTACTCTCGCGGGAGTTACGAGCAGTACTTC. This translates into CASSYSRGSYEQYF.

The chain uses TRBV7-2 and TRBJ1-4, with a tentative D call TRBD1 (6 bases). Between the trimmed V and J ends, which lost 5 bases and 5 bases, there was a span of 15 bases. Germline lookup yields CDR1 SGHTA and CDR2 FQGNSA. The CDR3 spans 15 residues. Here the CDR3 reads CASSRRGGHNEKLFF. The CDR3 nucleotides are TGTGCCAGCAGCCGTAGAGGGGGTCACAATGAAAAACTGTTTTTT. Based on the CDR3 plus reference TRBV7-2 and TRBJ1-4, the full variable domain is GAGVSQSPSNKVTEKGKDVELRCDPISGHTALYWYRQSLGQGLEFLIYFQGNSAPDKSGLPSDRFSAERTGGSVSTLTIQRTQQEDSAVYLCASSRRGGHNEKLFFGSGTQLSVL.

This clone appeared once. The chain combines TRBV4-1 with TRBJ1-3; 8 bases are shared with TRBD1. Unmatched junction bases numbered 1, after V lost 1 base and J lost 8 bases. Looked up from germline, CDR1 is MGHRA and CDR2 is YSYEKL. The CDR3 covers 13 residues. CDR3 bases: TGCGCCAGCAGCCAAGTCAGGGGGCACACCATATATTTT. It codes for CASSQVRGHTIYF.

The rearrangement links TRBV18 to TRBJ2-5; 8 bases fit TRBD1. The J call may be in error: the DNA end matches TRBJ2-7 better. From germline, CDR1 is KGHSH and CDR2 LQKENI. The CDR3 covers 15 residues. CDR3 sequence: CASSRSPGQDYEQYF. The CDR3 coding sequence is TGTGCCAGCTCCCGGAGCCCGGGACAGGACTACGAGCAGTACTTC.

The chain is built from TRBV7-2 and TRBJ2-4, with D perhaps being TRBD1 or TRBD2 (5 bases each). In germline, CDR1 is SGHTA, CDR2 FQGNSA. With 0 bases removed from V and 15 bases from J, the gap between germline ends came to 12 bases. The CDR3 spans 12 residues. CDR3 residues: CASSLARGVPYF. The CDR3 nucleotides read TGTGCCAGCAGCTTAGCGAGGGGAGTGCCGTACTTC. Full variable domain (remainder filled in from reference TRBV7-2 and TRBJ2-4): GAGVSQSPSNKVTEKGKDVELRCDPISGHTALYWYRQSLGQGLEFLIYFQGNSAPDKSGLPSDRFSAERTGGSVSTLTIQRTQQEDSAVYLCASSLARGVPYFGAGTRLSVL.

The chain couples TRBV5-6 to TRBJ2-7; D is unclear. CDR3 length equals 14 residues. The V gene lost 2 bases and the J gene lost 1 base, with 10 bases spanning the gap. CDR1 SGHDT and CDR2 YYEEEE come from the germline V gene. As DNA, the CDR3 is TGTGCCAGCAGCTTAGGGCCAGAGTCCTACGAGCAGTACTTC. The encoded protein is CASSLGPESYEQYF.

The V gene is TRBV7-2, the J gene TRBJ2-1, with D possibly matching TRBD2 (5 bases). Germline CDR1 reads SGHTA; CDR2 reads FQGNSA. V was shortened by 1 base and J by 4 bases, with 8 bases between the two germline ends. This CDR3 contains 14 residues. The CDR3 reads CASSLGSAYNEQFF. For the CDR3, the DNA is TGTGCCAGCAGCTTAGGTAGCGCATACAATGAGCAGTTCTTC.

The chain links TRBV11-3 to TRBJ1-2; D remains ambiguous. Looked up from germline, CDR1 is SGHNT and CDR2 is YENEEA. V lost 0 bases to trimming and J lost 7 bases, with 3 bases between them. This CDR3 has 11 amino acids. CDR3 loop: CASSLERGYTF. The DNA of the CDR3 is TGTGCCAGCAGCTTAGAGCGTGGCTACACCTTC.

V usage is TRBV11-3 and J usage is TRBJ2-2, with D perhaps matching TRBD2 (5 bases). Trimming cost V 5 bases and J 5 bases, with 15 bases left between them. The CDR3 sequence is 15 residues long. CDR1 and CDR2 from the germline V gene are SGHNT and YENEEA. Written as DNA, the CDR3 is TGTGCCAGCAGCACACTAGGAGGTAGAACCGGGGAGCTGTTTTTT. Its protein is CASSTLGGRTGELFF.

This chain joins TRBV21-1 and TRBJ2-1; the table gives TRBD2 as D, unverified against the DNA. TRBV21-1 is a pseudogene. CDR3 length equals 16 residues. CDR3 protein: CASSRPGLEKNNEQFF. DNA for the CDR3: TGTGCCAGCAGCAGGCCGGGACTAGAGAAGAACAATGAGCAGTTCTTC.

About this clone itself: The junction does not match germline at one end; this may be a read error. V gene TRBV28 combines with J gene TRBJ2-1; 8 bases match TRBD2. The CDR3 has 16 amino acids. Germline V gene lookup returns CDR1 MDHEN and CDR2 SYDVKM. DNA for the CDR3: TGTGCCAGCACTAGGCCCCTCGGACTAGCAGACAAAGAGCAGTTCTTC. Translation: CASTRPLGLADKEQFF.

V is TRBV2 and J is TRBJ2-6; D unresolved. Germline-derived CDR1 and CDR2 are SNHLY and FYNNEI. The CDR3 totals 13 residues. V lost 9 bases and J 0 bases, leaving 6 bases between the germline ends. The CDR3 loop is CARENSGANVLTF. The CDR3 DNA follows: TGTGCCAGAGAAAACTCTGGGGCCAACGTCCTGACTTTC. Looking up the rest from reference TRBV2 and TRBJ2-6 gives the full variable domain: EPEVTQTPSHQVTQMGQEVILRCVPISNHLYFYWYRQILGQKVEFLVSFYNNEISEKSEIFDDQFSVERPDGSNFTLKIRSTKLEDSAMYFCARENSGANVLTFGAGSRLTVL.

CDR3 coding DNA: TGTGCCAGCAGCTTGACGCAGGACCGCACCGGGGAGCTGTTTTTT. Amino acid sequence: CASSLTQDRTGELFF. The chain has TRBV5-5 and TRBJ2-2; no clear D. The CDR3 spans 15 residues. CDR1 is SGHKS and CDR2 is YYEKEE in the germline V gene (reference sequence). V lost 1 base to trimming and J lost 4 bases, with 11 bases between them.

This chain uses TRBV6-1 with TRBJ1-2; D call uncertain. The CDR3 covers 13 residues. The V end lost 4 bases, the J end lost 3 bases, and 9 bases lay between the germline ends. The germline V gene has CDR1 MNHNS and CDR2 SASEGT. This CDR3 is CASSVLADYGYTF. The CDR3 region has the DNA TGTGCCAGCAGTGTATTGGCAGACTATGGCTACACCTTC.

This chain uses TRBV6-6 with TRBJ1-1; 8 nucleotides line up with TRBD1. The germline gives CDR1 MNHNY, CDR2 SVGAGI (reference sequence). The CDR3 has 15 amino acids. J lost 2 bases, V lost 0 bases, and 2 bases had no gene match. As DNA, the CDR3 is TGTGCCAGCAGTTACTCCGGACAGGGAAACACTGAAGCTTTCTTT. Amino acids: CASSYSGQGNTEAFF.

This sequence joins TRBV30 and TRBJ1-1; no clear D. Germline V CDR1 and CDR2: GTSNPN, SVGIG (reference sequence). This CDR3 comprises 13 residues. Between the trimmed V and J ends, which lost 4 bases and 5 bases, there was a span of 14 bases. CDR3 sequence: CAWIVQRGTEAFF. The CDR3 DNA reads TGTGCCTGGATAGTACAGCGAGGAACTGAAGCTTTCTTT.

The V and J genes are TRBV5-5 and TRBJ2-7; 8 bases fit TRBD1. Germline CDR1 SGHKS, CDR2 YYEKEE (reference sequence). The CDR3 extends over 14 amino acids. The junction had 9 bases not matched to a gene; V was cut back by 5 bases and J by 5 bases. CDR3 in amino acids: CASRFGQGAHEQYF. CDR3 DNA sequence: TGTGCCAGCAGATTTGGACAGGGCGCGCACGAGCAGTACTTC.

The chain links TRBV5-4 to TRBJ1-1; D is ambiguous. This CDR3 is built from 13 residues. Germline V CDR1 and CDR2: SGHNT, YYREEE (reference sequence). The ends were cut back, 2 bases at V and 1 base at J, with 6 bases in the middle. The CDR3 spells CASSLTANTEAFF. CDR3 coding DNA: TGTGCCAGCAGCTTAACAGCGAACACTGAAGCTTTCTTT.

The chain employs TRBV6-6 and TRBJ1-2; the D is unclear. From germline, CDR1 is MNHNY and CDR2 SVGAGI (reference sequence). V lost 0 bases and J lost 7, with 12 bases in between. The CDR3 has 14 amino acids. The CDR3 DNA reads TGTGCCAGCAGTTACTCACGGGTTCTCGGTGGCTACACCTTC. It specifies CASSYSRVLGGYTF.

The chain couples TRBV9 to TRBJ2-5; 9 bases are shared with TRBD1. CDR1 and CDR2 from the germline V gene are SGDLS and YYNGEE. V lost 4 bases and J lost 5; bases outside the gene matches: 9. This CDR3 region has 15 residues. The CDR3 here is CASSSGQGFVETQYF. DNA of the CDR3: TGTGCCAGCAGCTCCGGACAGGGGTTCGTGGAGACCCAGTACTTC.

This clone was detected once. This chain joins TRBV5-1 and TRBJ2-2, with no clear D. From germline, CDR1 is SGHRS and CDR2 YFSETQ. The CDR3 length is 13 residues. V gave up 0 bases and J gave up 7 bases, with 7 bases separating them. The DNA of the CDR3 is TGCGCCAGCAGCTTGGCTAGTTACGGGGAGCTGTTTTTT. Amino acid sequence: CASSLASYGELFF.

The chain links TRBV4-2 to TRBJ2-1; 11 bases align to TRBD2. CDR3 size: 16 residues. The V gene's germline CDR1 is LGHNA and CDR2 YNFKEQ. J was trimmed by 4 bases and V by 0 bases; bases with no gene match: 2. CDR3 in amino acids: CASSQDGTSGYNEQFF. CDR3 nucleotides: TGTGCCAGCAGCCAAGACGGGACTAGCGGATACAATGAGCAGTTCTTC.